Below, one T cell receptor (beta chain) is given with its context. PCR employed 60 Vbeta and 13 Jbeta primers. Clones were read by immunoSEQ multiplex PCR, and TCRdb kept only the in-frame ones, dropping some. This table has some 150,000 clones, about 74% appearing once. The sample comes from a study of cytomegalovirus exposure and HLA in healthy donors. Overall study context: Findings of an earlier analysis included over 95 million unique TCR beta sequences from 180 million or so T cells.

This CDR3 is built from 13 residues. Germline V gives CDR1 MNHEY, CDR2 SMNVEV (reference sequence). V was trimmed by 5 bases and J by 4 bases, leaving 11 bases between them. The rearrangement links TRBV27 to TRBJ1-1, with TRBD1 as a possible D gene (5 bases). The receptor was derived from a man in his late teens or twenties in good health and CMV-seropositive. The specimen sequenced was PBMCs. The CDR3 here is CASSRTRFTEAFF. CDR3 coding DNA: TGTGCCAGCAGTAGGACACGGTTCACTGAAGCTTTCTTT.